Listed below are T cell receptor beta chains from one sample, sequenced in a study of Graves' ophthalmopathy and Graves' hyperthyroidism. MiXCR, applied by TCRdb to the multiplex PCR reads, yields one record per CDR3 protein. This sample has 500,000 to 700,000 distinct CDR3 sequences; 39% occur once, and the top ten carry approximately 4.1%. Source material: peripheral blood or thyroid tissue (not recorded which). The receptors derive from an adult man with Graves' hyperthyroidism. Both conserved end residues are part of each CDR3. D genes are given only for firm matches. Not all rows give a size; the values are once, few, many and, for expanded clones, a class.

V gene	clone size	D gene	J gene	CDR3 DNA	CDR3 protein
TRBV7-9	many	.	TRBJ2-7	TGTGCCAGCACCCCAGGGGCGGGCTCCTACGAGCAGTACTTC	CASTPGAGSYEQYF
TRBV7-2	once	TRBD1	TRBJ2-7	TGCGCCAGCAGCCAGAGGGGACAGGGCGGCGAGCAGTACTTC	CASSQRGQGGEQYF
TRBV12-3/TRBV12-4	many	.	TRBJ1-2	TGTGCCAGCAGCCTGACCTTTAACTATGGCTACACCTTC	CASSLTFNYGYTF
TRBV2	.	.	TRBJ2-1	TGTGCCAGCAGCGCCCTCCCCGGGGACGATGAGCAGTTCTTC	CASSALPGDDEQFF
TRBV7-9	once	.	TRBJ2-1	TGTGCCAGCAGCCCGGGGGCGCTTGGGAATGAGCAGTTCTTC	CASSPGALGNEQFF
TRBV6-6	many	.	TRBJ1-1	TGTGCCAGCACCACGGACCGGAACACTGAAGCTTTCTTT	CASTTDRNTEAFF
TRBV7-9	.	TRBD2	TRBJ2-5	TGTGCCAGCAGCCTAAGCACCGGGACTAGCGGGGTTGAGACCCAGTACTTC	CASSLSTGTSGVETQYF
TRBV19	.	.	TRBJ1-6	TGTGCCACTAGCCTCAAACTGGGACACCCGAGCTCCTATGATTCACCCCTCCACTTT	CATSLKLGHPSSYDSPLHF
TRBV24-1	.	TRBD1	TRBJ2-1	TGTGCCACCAGTGCGCCAGGGGGAAACAATGAGCAGTTCTTC	CATSAPGGNNEQFF
TRBV19	many	.	TRBJ1-4	TGTGCCAGCAGCATCAGTGCAACTAATGAAAAACTGTTTTTT	CASSISATNEKLFF
TRBV4-1	many	.	TRBJ2-7	TGCGCCAGCAGCCAAGTTAGGCCAGGGGGGTCCTACGAGCAGTACTTC	CASSQVRPGGSYEQYF
TRBV9	many	.	TRBJ2-5	TGTGCCAGCAGCGGGAGGTCGGAGGAGACCCAGTACTTC	CASSGRSEETQYF
TRBV30	few	.	TRBJ1-4	TGTGCCTGGAGCGAGGGACTTGAAAAACTGTTTTTT	CAWSEGLEKLFF
TRBV20-1	.	TRBD1	TRBJ2-7	TGCAGTGCTAGAGTCCCAGGGTCAGGGGGCTACGAGCAGTACTTC	CSARVPGSGGYEQYF
TRBV7-3	.	.	TRBJ1-5	TGTGCCAGCAGCTTAAGACAGACAAATAGCAATCAGCCCCAGCATTTT	CASSLRQTNSNQPQHF
TRBV4-1	many	TRBD1	TRBJ2-7	TGCGCCAGCAGCCAAAAACAGGGGTCCAATCCCTACGAGCAGTACTTC	CASSQKQGSNPYEQYF